This T cell receptor beta chain was captured in a study of T cells in Graves' hyperthyroidism and ophthalmopathy. Reasons for excluding patients were uncontrolled infection, other autoimmune disease, pregnancy or lactation. Diagnoses were established using clinical symptoms, serum thyroxine and TRAb, thyroid ultrasound and orbital computed tomography. Researchers amplified the TCR beta CDR3 regions from RNA transcripts. First-round RT-PCR of the TCR CDR3 relied on the HTBI primer set. TCRdb ran MiXCR on the multiplex PCR reads and lists one entry per CDR3 protein. The sample has around 620,000 distinct CDR3 sequences, 40% to 55% seen once. CDR3 length equals 19 residues. Germline V gene lookup returns CDR1 SGHVS and CDR2 FNYEAQ. V was pared by 5 bases and J by 1 base, with 18 bases of the junction left unmatched. In this sample, this clonotype turned up many times.

The TCR comes from an adult woman with Graves' disease, either hyperthyroidism or ophthalmopathy (not recorded which). The V gene is TRBV7-6, the J gene TRBJ2-7; the match to TRBD2 covers 9 bases. Source material: peripheral blood or thyroid tissue (not recorded which). CDR3 nucleotides: TGTGCCAGCAGCACCCGCGGTAGCGGGAGTGTCTTTGCGTCCTACGAGCAGTACTTC. Its translation: CASSTRGSGSVFASYEQYF.